This TCR beta chain was found in a study of cytotoxic CD8 clonotypes in ibrutinib-treated CLL. Study summary: Patients attained 24 partial and 2 complete responses; at median about 74 months, about 14 remained remitted while around twelve progressed. Each sample contained, on average, about 250,000 productive templates and about 88,000 productive rearrangements.

TCRdb's table, derived via immunoSEQ multiplex PCR, lists solely in-frame clones and lacks some. The data show 75,000 to 80,000 clones, approximately 87% seen once. Germline V gene sequence: CDR1 MNHNS, CDR2 SASEGT. J lost 3 bases, V lost 1 base, and 14 bases had no gene match. The CDR3 runs 19 residues. The sample in question was PBMCs, obtained after 24 months of ibrutinib treatment. V gene TRBV6-1 combines with J gene TRBJ2-1, with 8 bases matching TRBD1. The TCR originated in a human donor with chronic lymphocytic leukemia. The CDR3 DNA reads TGTGCCAGCAGTGAAGGGGGGACAGGACGGAGGCGGAACTACAATGAGCAGTTCTTC. It codes for CASSEGGTGRRRNYNEQFF.